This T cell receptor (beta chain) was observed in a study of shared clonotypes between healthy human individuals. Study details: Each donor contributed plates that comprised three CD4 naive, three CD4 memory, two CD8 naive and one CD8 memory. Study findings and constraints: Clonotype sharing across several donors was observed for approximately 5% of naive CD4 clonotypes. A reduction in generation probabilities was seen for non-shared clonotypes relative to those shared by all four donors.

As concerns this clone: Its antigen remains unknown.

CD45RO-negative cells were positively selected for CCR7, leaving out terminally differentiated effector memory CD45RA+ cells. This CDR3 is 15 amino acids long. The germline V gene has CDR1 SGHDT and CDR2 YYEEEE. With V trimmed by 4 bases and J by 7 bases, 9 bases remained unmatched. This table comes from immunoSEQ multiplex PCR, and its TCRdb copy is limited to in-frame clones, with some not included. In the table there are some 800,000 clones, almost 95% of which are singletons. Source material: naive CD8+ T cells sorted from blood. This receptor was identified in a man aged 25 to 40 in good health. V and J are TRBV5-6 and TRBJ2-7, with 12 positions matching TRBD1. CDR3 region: CASSAPGQGAGEQYF. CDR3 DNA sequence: TGTGCCAGCAGCGCACCGGGACAGGGGGCGGGGGAGCAGTACTTC. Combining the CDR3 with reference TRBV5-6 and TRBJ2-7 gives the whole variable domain DAGVTQSPTHLIKTRGQQVTLRCSPKSGHDTVSWYQQALGQGPQFIFQYYEEEERQRGNFPDRFSGHQFPNYSSELNVNALLLGDSALYLCASSAPGQGAGEQYFGPGTRLTVT.